This T cell receptor (beta chain) was obtained from a study of cytomegalovirus exposure and HLA in healthy donors. For this clone: The target antigen is unknown.

The study drew the donors from its approximately 120-subject validation cohort, separate from the roughly 700-subject first cohort. The germline V gene has CDR1 SGHVS and CDR2 FQNEAQ. Trimming pared 2 bases from V and 5 bases from J, leaving 14 bases between. The CDR3 extends over 15 amino acids. The assay was immunoSEQ multiplex PCR, and TCRdb's table has in-frame clones only and misses some. The repertoire holds 240,000 or so clones, with 70% to 90% as singletons. Study-wide results and limits: In vitro, a few CMV-associated chains proved specific for CMV antigens.

The sequence was collected from a young woman in good health and CMV-seropositive. V gene TRBV7-8 combines with J gene TRBJ2-3; maybe TRBD2 (5 bases). The sample taken for sequencing was PBMCs. The DNA of the CDR3 is TGTGCCAGCAGCTTACTACTAGTCGATTTAGATACGCAGTATTTT. Its protein product is CASSLLLVDLDTQYF.